This T cell receptor (beta chain) derives from a study of cytomegalovirus exposure and HLA in healthy donors. On the study more broadly: There were approximately 80 million unique TCRs (from HLA-typed donors) in an early data release.

The PCR contained 60 Vbeta and 13 Jbeta primers. TCRdb's copy holds only in-frame clones and misses some; the assay was immunoSEQ multiplex PCR. The data contain fewer than 200,000 clones, roughly 70% of them seen just once; the ten biggest clones take up less than 3.5%. Broader study findings: Relative to equally common others, HLA-associated TCR beta chains showed greater clonal expansion in a later analysis. There were a few CMV-associated chains whose specificity for CMV antigens was confirmed in vitro.

In germline, CDR1 is MNHEY, CDR2 SVGAGI. The CDR3 spans 13 residues. Trimming cost V 1 base and J 8 bases, with 11 bases left between them. Of note for this clone: The antigen is not known.

What was sequenced was PBMCs. The receptor was derived from a middle-aged woman in good health and CMV-seropositive. The chain joins TRBV6-5 to TRBJ1-2; possible D gene TRBD1, 6 bases. The CDR3 is CASSYYRDHGYTF. The CDR3 DNA reads as TGTGCCAGCAGTTACTACAGGGATCACGGCTACACCTTC.